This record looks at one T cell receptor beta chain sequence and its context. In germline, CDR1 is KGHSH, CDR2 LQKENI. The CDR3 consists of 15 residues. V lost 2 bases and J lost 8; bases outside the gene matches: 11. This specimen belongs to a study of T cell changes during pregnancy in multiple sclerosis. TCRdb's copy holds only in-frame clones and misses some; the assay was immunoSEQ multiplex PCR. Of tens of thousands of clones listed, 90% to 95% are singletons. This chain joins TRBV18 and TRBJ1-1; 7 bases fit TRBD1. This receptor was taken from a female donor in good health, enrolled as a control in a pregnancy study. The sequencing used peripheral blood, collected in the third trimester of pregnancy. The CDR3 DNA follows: TGTGCCAGCTCACCAAGTCGGGACAGCCGTTCCGAAGCTTTCTTT. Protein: CASSPSRDSRSEAFF.